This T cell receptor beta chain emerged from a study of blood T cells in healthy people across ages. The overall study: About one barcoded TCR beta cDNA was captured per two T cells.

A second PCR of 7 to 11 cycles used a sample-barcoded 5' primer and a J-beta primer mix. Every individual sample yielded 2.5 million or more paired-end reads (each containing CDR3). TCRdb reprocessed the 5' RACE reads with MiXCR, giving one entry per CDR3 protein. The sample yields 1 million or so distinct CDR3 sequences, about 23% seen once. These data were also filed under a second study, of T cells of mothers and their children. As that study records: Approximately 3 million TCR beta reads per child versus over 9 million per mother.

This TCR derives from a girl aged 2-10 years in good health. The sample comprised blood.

CDR3: CASSEAPDRVLTGELFF. DNA of the CDR3: TGTGCCAGCAGTGAAGCTCCCGACAGGGTTCTGACCGGGGAGCTGTTTTTT. This sequence joins TRBV6-1 and TRBJ2-2, with 7 bases that match TRBD1. V lost 0 bases and J lost 5; bases outside the gene matches: 9. Germline CDR1 MNHNS, CDR2 SASEGT. The CDR3 is made up of 17 amino acids.